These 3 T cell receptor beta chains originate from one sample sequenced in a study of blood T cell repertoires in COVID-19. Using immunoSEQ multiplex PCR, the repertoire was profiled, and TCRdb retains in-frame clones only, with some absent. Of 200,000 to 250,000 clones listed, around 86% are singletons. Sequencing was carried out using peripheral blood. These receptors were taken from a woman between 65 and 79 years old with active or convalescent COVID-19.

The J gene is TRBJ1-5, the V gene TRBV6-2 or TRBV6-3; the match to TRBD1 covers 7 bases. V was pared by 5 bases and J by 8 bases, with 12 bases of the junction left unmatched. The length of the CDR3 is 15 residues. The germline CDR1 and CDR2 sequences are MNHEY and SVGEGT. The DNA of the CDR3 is TGTGCCAGCAGTAAGTACCAGGGGGTCAGGGAGCCCCAGCATTTT. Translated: CASSKYQGVREPQHF.

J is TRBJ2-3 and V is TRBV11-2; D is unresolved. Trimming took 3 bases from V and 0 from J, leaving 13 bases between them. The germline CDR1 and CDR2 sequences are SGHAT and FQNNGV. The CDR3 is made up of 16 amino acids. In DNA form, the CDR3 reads TGTGCCAGCAGCTTCTCCACCGGCAGGAGCACAGATACGCAGTATTTT. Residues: CASSFSTGRSTDTQYF.

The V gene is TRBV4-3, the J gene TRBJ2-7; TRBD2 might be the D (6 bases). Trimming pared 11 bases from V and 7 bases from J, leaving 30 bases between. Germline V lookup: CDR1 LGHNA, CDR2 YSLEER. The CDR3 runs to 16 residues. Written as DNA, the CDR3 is TGCGCCCATGATGAGTCGGCGGCGGGATTGGTTTGGGAGCAGTACTTC. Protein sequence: CAHDESAAGLVWEQYF.